The rows below give T cell receptor beta chains drawn from one sample of a study of T cells after yellow fever vaccination. TCRdb reprocessed the 5' RACE reads via MiXCR and lists one record per CDR3 protein. The data hold some 550,000 distinct CDR3 sequences, with roughly a fifth observed a single time. The source material was PBMCs, sampled 15 days after the yellow fever booster vaccination. These receptor sequences come from a young man who received the YFV17D yellow fever vaccine. Both conserved end residues are part of each CDR3. D genes are given only for firm matches. Not all rows give a size; the values are once, few, many and, for expanded clones, a class.

TRBJ2-7	few	TRBV25-1	NA	TGTGCCAGCAGTCCCCTTTACAACTCCTACGAGCAGTACTTC	CASSPLYNSYEQYF
TRBJ2-5	NA	TRBV5-1	TRBD1	TGCGCCAGCGGCAGGGGGCATGCGGAGACCCAGTACTTC	CASGRGHAETQYF
TRBJ2-2	NA	TRBV7-3	TRBD2	TGTGCCAGCAGCTTAAGCCTAGCGGGAGGGTCAAGCACCGGGGAGCTGTTTTTT	CASSLSLAGGSSTGELFF
TRBJ2-3	NA	TRBV7-8	TRBD1	TGTGCCAGCGGGGCAGGGGGCCACACAGATACGCAGTATTTT	CASGAGGHTDTQYF
TRBJ2-1	few	TRBV12-3/TRBV12-4	TRBD2	TGTGCCAGCAGTTTCGGTGTAGCGGGAGGGCCGGGACTCTTC	CASSFGVAGGPGLF
TRBJ2-3	NA	TRBV12-3/TRBV12-4	TRBD2	TGTGCCAGCAGTTTTTCAGCGGGGAAGACAGATACGCAGTATTTT	CASSFSAGKTDTQYF
TRBJ1-1	NA	TRBV6-5	NA	TGTGCCAGCAGTTACTCGTACGGGGGGATGAACACTGAAGCTTTCTTT	CASSYSYGGMNTEAFF
TRBJ2-2	NA	TRBV28	NA	TGTGCCAGTCCATCGGGCACCGGGGAGCTGTTTTTT	CASPSGTGELFF
TRBJ2-7	NA	TRBV20-1	NA	TGCAGTGCTAGACCTGGACAGCTCGAGCAGTACTTC	CSARPGQLEQYF
TRBJ1-4	NA	TRBV5-1	TRBD1	TGCGCCAGCAGCAGCGGGGACAGGGAGGGTGAAAAACTGTTTTTT	CASSSGDREGEKLFF
TRBJ2-2	few	TRBV6-2/TRBV6-3	NA	TGTGCCAGCAGTCCTACTCGGGCTGATTACACCGGGGAGCTGTTTTTT	CASSPTRADYTGELFF
TRBJ2-1	few	TRBV7-9	TRBD2	TGTGCCAGCAGCCCCGGTAGCGGGAGTGCTTACAATGAGCAGTTCTTC	CASSPGSGSAYNEQFF
TRBJ1-1	NA	TRBV18	NA	TGTGCCAGCTCACCATCTTGGGAAAAGATGAACACTGAAGCTTTCTTT	CASSPSWEKMNTEAFF
TRBJ2-3	NA	TRBV5-1	NA	TGCGCCAGCCACCCTGGCGGCCCTAGCACAGATACGCAGTATTTT	CASHPGGPSTDTQYF
TRBJ2-3	NA	TRBV15	NA	TGTGCCACCAGCAGAGTTCTTAACACAGATACGCAGTATTTT	CATSRVLNTDTQYF
TRBJ1-4	few	TRBV27	NA	TGTGCCAGCAGTTTAACGGCGGGGGGGGAAAAACTGTTTTTT	CASSLTAGGEKLFF
TRBJ2-1	few	TRBV29-1	NA	TGCAGACTCCGGACACGTACTTCCTACAATGAGCAGTTCTTC	CRLRTRTSYNEQFF
TRBJ2-1	few	TRBV2	NA	TGTGCCAGCAGTTCCTTGCAGTACAATGAGCAGTTCTTC	CASSSLQYNEQFF
TRBJ2-1	NA	TRBV5-1	NA	TGCGCCAGCAGCATAGCCCCGGACAGGCAGTTCTTC	CASSIAPDRQFF
TRBJ2-5	NA	TRBV9	NA	TGTGCCAGCTCTAGAGTTGGTTCAGAGACCCAGTACTTC	CASSRVGSETQYF
TRBJ2-3	few	TRBV6-2/TRBV6-3	NA	TGTGCCAGCAGTTTAACCCTCCGACAAACCACAGATACGCAGTATTTT	CASSLTLRQTTDTQYF
TRBJ1-4	NA	TRBV7-9	TRBD1	TGTGCCAGCACCAAGGGACAGGGGGCTCATAATAGAGAAAAACTGTTTTTT	CASTKGQGAHNREKLFF
TRBJ2-7	NA	TRBV6-2/TRBV6-3	TRBD2	TGTGCCAGCGGCCTAGCGGCCCCCTACGAGCAGTACTTC	CASGLAAPYEQYF
TRBJ2-3	few	TRBV6-1	NA	TGTGCCAGCAGTGAAGCCACTTCACCAGATACGCAGTATTTT	CASSEATSPDTQYF
TRBJ1-1	few	TRBV28	NA	TGTGCCAGCAGTTTCAGCCTTTCGAACACTGAAGCTTTCTTT	CASSFSLSNTEAFF
TRBJ2-3	NA	TRBV5-5	NA	TGTGCCAGCAGCATAGGACAGCGCACAGATACGCAGTATTTT	CASSIGQRTDTQYF
TRBJ1-5	NA	TRBV6-2/TRBV6-3	NA	TGTGCCAGCCATCGGAGGGCGAGCAATCAGCCCCAGCATTTT	CASHRRASNQPQHF
TRBJ2-3	many	TRBV20-1	NA	TGCAGTGCTAAGGGTGGCACAGATACGCAGTATTTT	CSAKGGTDTQYF
TRBJ2-2	NA	TRBV7-9	NA	TGTGCCAGCAGCTTGGTGATCTGGGACTCGATAACCGGGGAGCTGTTTTTT	CASSLVIWDSITGELFF
TRBJ1-1	few	TRBV7-8	NA	TGTGCCAGCAAGGGGAGGGTGGCCCGCACTGAAGCTTTCTTT	CASKGRVARTEAFF
TRBJ2-7	NA	TRBV7-2	TRBD2	TGTGCCAGCAGCTTACGGGACTACTACTACGAGCAGTACTTC	CASSLRDYYYEQYF
TRBJ2-5	few	TRBV30	NA	TGTGCCTACCGGTGGACAAAAGAGACCCAGTACTTC	CAYRWTKETQYF
TRBJ2-6	NA	TRBV7-3	NA	TGTGCCAGCAGCTTAATGCCAATCTCTGGGGCCAACGTCCTGACTTTC	CASSLMPISGANVLTF
TRBJ2-1	few	TRBV7-2	NA	TGTGCCAGCAGCCCTAGAGGGGTCCGAAATGAGCAGTTCTTC	CASSPRGVRNEQFF
TRBJ2-7	NA	TRBV20-1	NA	TGCAGTGCTAGAGTACAGTCGGGGCTACTCCAGCAGTACTTC	CSARVQSGLLQQYF
TRBJ2-3	NA	TRBV7-9	TRBD2	TGTGCCAGCAGCTTATCGGCTAGCGGGAGATCAGATACGCAGTATTTT	CASSLSASGRSDTQYF
TRBJ2-2	many	TRBV9	NA	TGTGCCAGCAGCGTAATGCCCGCCGGGGCGACCGGTTGGGAGCTGTTTTTT	CASSVMPAGATGWELFF
TRBJ1-6	few	TRBV4-2	TRBD1	TGTGCCAGCAGCCAACCCGGACAGGGTAATTCACCCCTCCACTTT	CASSQPGQGNSPLHF
TRBJ2-2	few	TRBV6-5	TRBD2	TGTGCCAGCAGTTATCTAATTAGCGGGATACAGAACACCGGGGAGCTGTTTTTT	CASSYLISGIQNTGELFF
TRBJ2-1	few	TRBV27	TRBD2	TGTGCCAGCAAAAAGGAACGGGAGGGCGTCTATGAGCAGTTCTTC	CASKKEREGVYEQFF
TRBJ1-2	NA	TRBV20-1	NA	TGCAGTGCTACCCATGGGGGGCCTTACTATGGCTACACCTTC	CSATHGGPYYGYTF
TRBJ2-1	NA	TRBV18	NA	TGTGCCAGCTCACCAGGTTCCATACACAATGAGCAGTTCTTC	CASSPGSIHNEQFF
TRBJ2-7	few	TRBV6-1	NA	TGTGCCAGCAGTGACCGGGACTCCACCTACGAGCAGTACTTC	CASSDRDSTYEQYF